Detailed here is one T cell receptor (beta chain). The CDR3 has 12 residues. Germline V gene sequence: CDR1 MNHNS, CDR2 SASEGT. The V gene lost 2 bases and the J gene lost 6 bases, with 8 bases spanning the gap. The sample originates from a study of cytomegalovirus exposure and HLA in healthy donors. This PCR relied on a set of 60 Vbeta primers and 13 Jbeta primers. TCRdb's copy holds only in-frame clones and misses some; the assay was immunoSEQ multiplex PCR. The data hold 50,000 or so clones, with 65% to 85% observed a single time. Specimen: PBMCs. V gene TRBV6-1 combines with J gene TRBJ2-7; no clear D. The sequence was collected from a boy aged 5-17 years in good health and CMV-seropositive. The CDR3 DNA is TGTGCCAGCAGTGAAAGGTACAGCGAGCAGTACTTC. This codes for CASSERYSEQYF.